These 8 T cell receptor beta chains came from one sample sequenced in a study of blood T cell repertoires in COVID-19 (dated by TCRdb to 2018 to 2021). The library came from the immunoSEQ multiplex PCR assay. Held by TCRdb, this immuneACCESS table contains in-frame sequences only and omits some clones. Under half of the omission traces to an unresolved V gene where checked; the cause of the rest is unknown. For this sample the table gives over 350,000 clones, of which roughly nine tenths were detected only once. Almost 2% of the sample rests with the top ten. The sequenced sample was PBMCs or T cells enriched from blood (not recorded which). Receptors originate from a woman aged 18 to 35 with acute COVID-19.

This clone was counted only a few times. This chain uses TRBV7-6 with TRBJ1-3; D unresolved. Trimming shortened V by 5 bases and J by 1 base, and 15 bases separated the two germline ends. The CDR3 extends over 16 amino acids. Per the germline V gene, CDR1 is SGHVS and CDR2 is FNYEAQ. Here the CDR3 reads CASSPWSSDSGNTIYF. The CDR3 DNA sequence: TGTGCCAGCAGCCCCTGGAGTTCTGATTCTGGAAACACCATATATTTT. Full variable domain (outside the CDR3, taken from reference TRBV7-6 and TRBJ1-3): GAGVSQSPRYKVTKRGQDVALRCDPISGHVSLYWYRQALGQGPEFLTYFNYEAQQDKSGLPNDRFSAERPEGSISTLTIQRTEQRDSAMYRCASSPWSSDSGNTIYFGEGSWLTVV.

This chain links TRBV10-1 with TRBJ2-2, with TRBD1 identical over 8 bases. The CDR3 is 14 residues long. From germline, CDR1 is WNHNN and CDR2 SYGVQD (reference sequence). Germline trimming cut 4 bases from V and 4 bases from J; bases unmatched to any gene: 2. The CDR3 region has the DNA TGCGCCAGCAGTGGACAGGGGAGCACCGGGGAGCTGTTTTTT. Residues: CASSGQGSTGELFF.

The chain recombines TRBV12-3 or TRBV12-4 with TRBJ1-6; TRBD1 agrees at 10 bases. The CDR3 has 13 amino acids. J was trimmed by 9 bases and V by 6 bases; bases with no gene match: 2. Here the CDR3 reads CASSRDRGSPLHF. The CDR3 DNA sequence: TGTGCCAGCAGCCGGGACAGGGGTTCACCCCTCCACTTT.

The chain recombines TRBV28 with TRBJ2-7, with 11 bases that match TRBD2. CDR1 and CDR2 (germline): MDHEN, SYDVKM. J gave up 4 bases and V 8 bases, and 7 bases lay outside the gene matches. The CDR3 covers 14 residues. CDR3 loop: CASGTSGSYYEQYF. The CDR3 nucleotides are TGTGCCAGCGGAACTAGCGGGAGTTATTACGAGCAGTACTTC.

This sequence joins TRBV29-1 and TRBJ1-2; D is undetermined. Germline V gene lookup returns CDR1 SQVTM and CDR2 ANQGSEA. Trimming removed 3 bases from V and 9 bases from J, with 8 bases in between. The CDR3 length is 10 residues. The CDR3 DNA sequence: TGCAGCGTTGATCCGGGTAGCTACACCTTC. Its protein product is CSVDPGSYTF.

V gene TRBV6-2 or TRBV6-3 combines with J gene TRBJ1-2; 10 positions agree with TRBD1. With V trimmed by 1 base and J by 10 bases, 6 bases remained unmatched. The germline V gene has CDR1 MNHEY and CDR2 SVGEGT. The CDR3 is 14 residues long. The CDR3 coding sequence is TGTGCCAGCAGTTACTATGGGACAGGGGACGCCTACACCTTC. This translates into CASSYYGTGDAYTF.

The chain employs TRBV5-8 and TRBJ1-1; 8 nucleotides line up with TRBD1. V gave up 2 bases and J gave up 4 bases; unmatched junction bases: 13. CDR3 size: 17 residues. Germline CDR1 SGHTS, CDR2 YDEGEE. The CDR3 loop reads CASSFGVPGTGFTEAFF. The CDR3 region has the DNA TGTGCCAGCAGCTTTGGAGTCCCCGGGACAGGTTTCACTGAAGCTTTCTTT. Filled out from reference TRBV5-8 and TRBJ1-1, the complete variable domain reads EAGVTQSPTHLIKTRGQQATLRCSPISGHTSVYWYQQALGLGLQFLLWYDEGEERNRGNFPPRFSGRQFPNYSSELNVNALELEDSALYLCASSFGVPGTGFTEAFFGQGTRLTVV.

The rearrangement uses TRBV3-1 (or the pseudogene TRBV3-2) and TRBJ2-1; D possibly corresponds to TRBD1 (5 bases). The germline CDR1 and CDR2 sequences are LGHDT and YNNKEL (reference sequence). V was clipped by 8 bases and J by 4 bases, with 21 bases between them. The CDR3 runs to 16 residues. The CDR3 region is CASSSVRQGVYNEQFF. As DNA, the CDR3 is TGTGCCAGCTCGTCTGTTCGGCAGGGTGTTTACAATGAGCAGTTCTTC.